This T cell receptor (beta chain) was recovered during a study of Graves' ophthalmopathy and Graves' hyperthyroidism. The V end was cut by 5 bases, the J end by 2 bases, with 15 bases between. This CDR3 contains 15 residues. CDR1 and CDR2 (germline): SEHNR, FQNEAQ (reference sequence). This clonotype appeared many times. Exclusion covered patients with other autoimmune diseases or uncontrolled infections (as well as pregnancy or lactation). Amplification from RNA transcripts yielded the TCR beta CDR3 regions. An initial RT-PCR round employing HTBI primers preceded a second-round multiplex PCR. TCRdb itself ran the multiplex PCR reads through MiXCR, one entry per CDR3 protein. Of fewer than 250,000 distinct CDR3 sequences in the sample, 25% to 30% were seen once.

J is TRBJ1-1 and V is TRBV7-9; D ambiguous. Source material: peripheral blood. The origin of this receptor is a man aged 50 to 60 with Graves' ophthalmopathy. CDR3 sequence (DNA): TGTGCCAGCAGCCCGACGACACCATTCAACACTGAAGCTTTCTTT. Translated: CASSPTTPFNTEAFF.